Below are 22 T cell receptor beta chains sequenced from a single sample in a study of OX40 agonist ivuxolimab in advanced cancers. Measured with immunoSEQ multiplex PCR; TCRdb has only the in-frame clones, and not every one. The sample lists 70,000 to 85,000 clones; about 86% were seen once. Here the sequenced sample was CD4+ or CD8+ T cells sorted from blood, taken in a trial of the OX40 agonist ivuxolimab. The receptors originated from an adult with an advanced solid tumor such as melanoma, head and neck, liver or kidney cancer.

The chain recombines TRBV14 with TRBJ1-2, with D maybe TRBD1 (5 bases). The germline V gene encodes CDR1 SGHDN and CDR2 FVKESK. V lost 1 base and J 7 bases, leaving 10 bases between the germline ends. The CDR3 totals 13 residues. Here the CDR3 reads CASSQVRGVGYTF. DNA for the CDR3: TGTGCCAGCAGCCAAGTAAGGGGCGTTGGCTACACCTTC.

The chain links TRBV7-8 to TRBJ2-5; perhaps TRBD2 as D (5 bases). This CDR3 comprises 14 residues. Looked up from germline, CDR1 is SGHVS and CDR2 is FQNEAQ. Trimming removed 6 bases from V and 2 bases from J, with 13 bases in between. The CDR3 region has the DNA TGTGCCAGCAGTATAGGCAGCGGTCAAGAGACCCAGTACTTC. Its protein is CASSIGSGQETQYF.

CDR3 residues: CASSFGLAGYTGELFF. Written as DNA, the CDR3 is TGTGCCAGCAGTTTCGGCCTAGCGGGGTACACCGGGGAGCTGTTTTTT. The V and J genes are TRBV27 and TRBJ2-2, with 9 bases that match TRBD2. The CDR3 is 16 amino acids. V shed 3 bases and J 3 bases; nucleotides not matched to a gene: 5. Germline V gives CDR1 MNHEY, CDR2 SMNVEV (reference sequence).

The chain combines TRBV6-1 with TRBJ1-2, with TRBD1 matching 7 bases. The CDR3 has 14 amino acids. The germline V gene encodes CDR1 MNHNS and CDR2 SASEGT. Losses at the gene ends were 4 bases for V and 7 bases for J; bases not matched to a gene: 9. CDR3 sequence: CASSGAGGIGGYTF. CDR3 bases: TGTGCCAGCAGTGGGGCAGGGGGGATCGGTGGCTACACCTTC.

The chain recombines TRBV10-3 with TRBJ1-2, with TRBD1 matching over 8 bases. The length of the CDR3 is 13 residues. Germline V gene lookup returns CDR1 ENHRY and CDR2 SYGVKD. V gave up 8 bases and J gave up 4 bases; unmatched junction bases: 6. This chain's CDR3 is CAIAPGQGYGYTF. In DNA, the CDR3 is TGTGCCATCGCCCCAGGACAGGGCTATGGCTACACCTTC.

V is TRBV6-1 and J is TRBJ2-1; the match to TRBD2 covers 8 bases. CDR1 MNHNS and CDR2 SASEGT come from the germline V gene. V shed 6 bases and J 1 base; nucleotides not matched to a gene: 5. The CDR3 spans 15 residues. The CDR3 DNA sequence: TGTGCCAGCAGCGTTAGCGGGATATCCTACAATGAGCAGTTCTTC. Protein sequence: CASSVSGISYNEQFF.

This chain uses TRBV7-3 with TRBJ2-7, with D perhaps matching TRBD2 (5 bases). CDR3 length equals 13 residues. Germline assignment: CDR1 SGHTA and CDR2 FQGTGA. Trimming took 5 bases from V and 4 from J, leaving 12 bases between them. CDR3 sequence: CASSLSSGYEQYF. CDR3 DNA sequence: TGTGCCAGCAGCCTAAGTTCGGGGTACGAGCAGTACTTC.

CDR3 protein: CATSRDMGVYNEQFF. In DNA form, the CDR3 reads TGTGCCACCAGCAGAGATATGGGGGTCTACAATGAGCAGTTCTTC. The chain has TRBV15 and TRBJ2-1, with D perhaps given as TRBD1 or TRBD2 (5 bases each). Trimming stripped 0 bases from V and 3 bases from J, with 9 bases between. Germline assignment: CDR1 LNHNV and CDR2 YYDKDF (reference sequence). The CDR3 is 15 amino acids.

The CDR3 region has the DNA TGTCAGCCGCAGGACGAGCAGTACTTC. Its translation: CQPQDEQYF. The chain links TRBV11-2 to TRBJ2-7; D uncertain. This CDR3 is built from 9 residues. Germline V gene sequence: CDR1 SGHAT, CDR2 FQNNGV. Using reference TRBV11-2 and TRBJ2-7 for the parts outside the CDR3, the full variable domain is EAGVAQSPRYKIIEKRQSVAFWCNPISGHATLYWYQQILGQGPKLLIQFQNNGVVDDSQLPKDRFSAERLKGVDSTLKIQPAKLEDSAVYLCQPQDEQYFGPGTRLTVT.

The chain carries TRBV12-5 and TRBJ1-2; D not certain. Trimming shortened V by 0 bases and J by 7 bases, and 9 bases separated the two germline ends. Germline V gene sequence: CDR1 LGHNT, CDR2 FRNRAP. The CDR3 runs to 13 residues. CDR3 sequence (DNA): TGTGCTAGTGGTTTGGTTCGTCAGCGTGGCTACACCTTC. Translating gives CASGLVRQRGYTF.

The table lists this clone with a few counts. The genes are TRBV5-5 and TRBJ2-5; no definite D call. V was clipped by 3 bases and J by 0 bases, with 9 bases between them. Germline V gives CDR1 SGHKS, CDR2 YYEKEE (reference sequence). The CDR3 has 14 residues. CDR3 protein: CASSSRSYQETQYF. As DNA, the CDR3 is TGTGCCAGCAGCTCTCGGAGTTACCAAGAGACCCAGTACTTC.

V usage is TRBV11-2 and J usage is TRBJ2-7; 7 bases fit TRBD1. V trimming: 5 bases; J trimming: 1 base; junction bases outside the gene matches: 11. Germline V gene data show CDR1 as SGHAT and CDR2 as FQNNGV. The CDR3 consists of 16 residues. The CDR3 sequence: CASSQALAGGSYEQYF. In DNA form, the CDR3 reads TGTGCCAGCAGCCAAGCCCTGGCAGGGGGTTCCTACGAGCAGTACTTC.

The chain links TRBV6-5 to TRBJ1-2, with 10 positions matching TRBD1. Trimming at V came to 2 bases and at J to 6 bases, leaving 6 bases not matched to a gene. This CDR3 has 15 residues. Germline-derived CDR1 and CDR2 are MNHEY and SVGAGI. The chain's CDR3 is CASSYPRDRGDGYTF. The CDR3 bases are TGTGCCAGCAGTTACCCCCGGGACAGGGGAGATGGCTACACCTTC.

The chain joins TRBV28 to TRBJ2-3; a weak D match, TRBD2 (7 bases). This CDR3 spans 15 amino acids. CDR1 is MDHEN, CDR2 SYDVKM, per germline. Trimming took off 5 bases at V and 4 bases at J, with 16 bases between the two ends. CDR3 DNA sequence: TGTGCCAGCAGTAAGGCGGGGGCGGGGGCAGATACGCAGTATTTT. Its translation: CASSKAGAGADTQYF. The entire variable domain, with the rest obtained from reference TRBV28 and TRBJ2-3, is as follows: DVKVTQSSRYLVKRTGEKVFLECVQDMDHENMFWYRQDPGLGLRLIYFSYDVKMKEKGDIPEGYSVSREKKERFSLILESASTNQTSMYLCASSKAGAGADTQYFGPGTRLTVL.

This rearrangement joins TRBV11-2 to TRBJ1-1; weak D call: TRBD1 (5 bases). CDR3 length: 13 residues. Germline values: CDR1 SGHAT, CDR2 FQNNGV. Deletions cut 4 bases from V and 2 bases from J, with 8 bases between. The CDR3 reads CASSSDRNTEAFF. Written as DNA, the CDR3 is TGTGCCAGCAGCTCAGACAGAAACACTGAAGCTTTCTTT.

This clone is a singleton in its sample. The CDR3 loop reads CASSDRITGFGAFF. CDR3 nucleotides: TGCGCCAGCAGTGATCGGATCACAGGTTTCGGAGCTTTCTTT. The genes are TRBV10-1 and TRBJ1-1, with a possible D match to TRBD1 (5 bases). The CDR3 consists of 14 residues. Germline V gene lookup returns CDR1 WNHNN and CDR2 SYGVQD (reference sequence). The germline V and J ends were trimmed by 3 bases and 10 bases, with 18 bases remaining between them.

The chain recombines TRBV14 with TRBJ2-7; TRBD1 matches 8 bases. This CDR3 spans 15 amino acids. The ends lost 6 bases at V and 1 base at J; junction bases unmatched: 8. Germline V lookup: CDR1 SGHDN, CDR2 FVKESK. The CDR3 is CASSREQGASYEQYF. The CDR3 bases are TGTGCCAGCAGTCGAGAGCAGGGGGCTTCCTACGAGCAGTACTTC. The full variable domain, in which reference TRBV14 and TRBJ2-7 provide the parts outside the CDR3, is EAGVTQFPSHSVIEKGQTVTLRCDPISGHDNLYWYRRVMGKEIKFLLHFVKESKQDESGMPNNRFLAERTGGTYSTLKVQPAELEDSGVYFCASSREQGASYEQYFGPGTRLTVT.

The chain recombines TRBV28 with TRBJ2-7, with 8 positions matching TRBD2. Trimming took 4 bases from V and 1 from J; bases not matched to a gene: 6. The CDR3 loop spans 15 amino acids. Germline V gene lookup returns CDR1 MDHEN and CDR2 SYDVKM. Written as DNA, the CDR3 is TGTGCCAGCAGTTCCATGGGCGGGGGGTCCTACGAGCAGTACTTC. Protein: CASSSMGGGSYEQYF.

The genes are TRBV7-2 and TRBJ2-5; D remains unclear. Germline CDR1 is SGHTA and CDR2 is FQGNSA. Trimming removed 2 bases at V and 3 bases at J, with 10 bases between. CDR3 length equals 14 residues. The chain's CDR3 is CASSLSSGEETQYF. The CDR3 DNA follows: TGTGCCAGCAGCTTATCGAGTGGAGAAGAGACCCAGTACTTC.

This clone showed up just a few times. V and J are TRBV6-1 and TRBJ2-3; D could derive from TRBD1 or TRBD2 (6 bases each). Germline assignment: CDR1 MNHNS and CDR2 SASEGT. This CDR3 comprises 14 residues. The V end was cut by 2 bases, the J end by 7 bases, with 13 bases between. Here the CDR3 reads CASSEFGGRNTQYF. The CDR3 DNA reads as TGTGCCAGCAGTGAATTTGGGGGGCGAAATACGCAGTATTTT.

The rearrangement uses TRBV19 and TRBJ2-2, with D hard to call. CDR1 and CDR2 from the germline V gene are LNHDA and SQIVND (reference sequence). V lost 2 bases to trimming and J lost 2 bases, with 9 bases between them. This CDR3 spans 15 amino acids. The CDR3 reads CASSIRAANTGELFF. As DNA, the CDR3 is TGTGCCAGTAGTATAAGGGCGGCTAACACCGGGGAGCTGTTTTTT.

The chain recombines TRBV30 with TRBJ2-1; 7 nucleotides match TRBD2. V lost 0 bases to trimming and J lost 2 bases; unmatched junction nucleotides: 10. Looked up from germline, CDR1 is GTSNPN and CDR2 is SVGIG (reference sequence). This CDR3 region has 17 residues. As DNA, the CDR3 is TGTGCCTGGAGTGTACCCCCGGGCGGGAGACCCTACAATGAGCAGTTCTTC. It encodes CAWSVPPGGRPYNEQFF.